Below, one T cell receptor beta chain is given with its context. Its specificity is unknown. The data are from a study of persistence of HIV-infected CD4 T cells. As for the study in general: Donors had been on suppressive ART for a median of roughly eight years.

Study outcomes and limitations: Bulk TCR data could not be restricted to HIV-1-infected CMV-responding cells. TCR oligoclonality correlated with proviral oligoclonality in the same sorted populations.

The stimulus was lysate of CMV-infected fibroblasts, approximately 9.6 ug/mL. Sorted nonresponding memory CD4+ T cells were CD40L-negative, CD69-negative, CD45RO-high. Germline V lookup: CDR1 MNHNS, CDR2 SASEGT. V shed 1 base and J shed 7 bases, with 22 bases lying between them. This CDR3 is 17 amino acids long. This was the immunoSEQ version 4 assay in survey mode. Each sample used up to about 1 ug genomic DNA diluted to around 10 ng/uL. Data came from immunoSEQ multiplex PCR; TCRdb stores just in-frame clones and leaves some out. The sample has 46,000 or so clones; around 72% are singletons. The receptor's source is an adult man with HIV who was CMV-seropositive. Sequenced here: CD4+ T cells sorted from PBMCs after approximately 20-hour stimulation, sampled from a patient who received antiretroviral therapy. The V gene is TRBV6-1, the J gene TRBJ1-2; D is unclear. CDR3 nucleotide sequence: TGTGCCAGCAGTGAAGTCTGGCCCACCGGGTCGTTCTTTGGCTACACCTTC. The encoded protein is CASSEVWPTGSFFGYTF.